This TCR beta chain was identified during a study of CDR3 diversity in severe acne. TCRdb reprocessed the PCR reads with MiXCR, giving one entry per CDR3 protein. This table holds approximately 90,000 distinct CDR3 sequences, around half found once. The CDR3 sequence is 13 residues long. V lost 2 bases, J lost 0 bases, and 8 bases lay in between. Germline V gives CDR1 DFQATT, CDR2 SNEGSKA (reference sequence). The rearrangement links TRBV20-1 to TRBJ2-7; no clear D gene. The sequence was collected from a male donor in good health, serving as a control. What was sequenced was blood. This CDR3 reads CSARSTGSYEQYF. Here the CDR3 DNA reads TGCAGTGCTAGATCGACTGGCTCCTACGAGCAGTACTTC.